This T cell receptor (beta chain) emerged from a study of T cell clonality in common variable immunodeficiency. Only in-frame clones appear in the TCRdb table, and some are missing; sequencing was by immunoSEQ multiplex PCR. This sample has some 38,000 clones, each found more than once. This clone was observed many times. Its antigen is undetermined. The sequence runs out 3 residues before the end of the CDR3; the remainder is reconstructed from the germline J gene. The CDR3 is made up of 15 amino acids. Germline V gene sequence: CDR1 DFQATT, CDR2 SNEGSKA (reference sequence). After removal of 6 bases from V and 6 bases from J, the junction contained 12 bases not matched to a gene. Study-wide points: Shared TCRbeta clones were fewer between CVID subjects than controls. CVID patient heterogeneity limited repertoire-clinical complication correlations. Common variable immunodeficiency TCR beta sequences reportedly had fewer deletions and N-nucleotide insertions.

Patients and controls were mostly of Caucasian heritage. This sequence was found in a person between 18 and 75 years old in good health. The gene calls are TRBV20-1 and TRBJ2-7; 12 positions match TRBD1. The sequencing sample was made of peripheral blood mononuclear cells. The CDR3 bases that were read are TGCAGTGCCTTTTCCCCGGGACAGGGGGCAATCGAG. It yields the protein CSAFSPGQGAIE. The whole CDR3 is CSAFSPGQGAIEQYF.